The rows below give T cell receptor beta chains drawn from one sample of a study of CD8 T cells in Susac syndrome. TCRdb re-called the immunoSEQ multiplex PCR reads through MiXCR, storing one row per CDR3 protein. Of some 96,000 distinct CDR3 sequences in the sample, 95% were seen once. The sequenced sample consisted of CD8+ T cells from PBMCs. The receptor set was obtained from a human donor with Susac syndrome. Each CDR3 is given with its conserved first and last residue. Each record gives: V gene, D gene, J gene, clone size, CDR3 protein, CDR3 DNA. The D gene is left open where the match is weak. Size tells how often a clone was seen (once, few, many) or the class of an expanded clone, and some rows leave it out.

TRBV5-1	NA	TRBJ2-1	NA	CASSLRPNEQFF	TGCGCCAGCAGCTTGAGACCCAATGAGCAGTTCTTC
TRBV19	NA	TRBJ2-1	NA	CASSGVRGRSSYNEQFF	TGTGCCAGTAGTGGCGTTAGGGGACGGAGCTCCTACAATGAGCAGTTCTTC
TRBV29-1	NA	TRBJ2-3	NA	CSVELATQYF	TGCAGCGTTGAGTTGGCTACGCAGTATTTT
TRBV7-2	NA	TRBJ2-2	NA	CASSSRYSGELFF	TGTGCCAGCAGCTCCCGTTATTCCGGGGAGCTGTTTTTT
TRBV15	NA	TRBJ2-3	NA	CATRVGDTQYF	TGTGCCACCAGGGTGGGAGATACGCAGTATTTT
TRBV7-9	NA	TRBJ2-5	NA	CASSFGVVGTQYF	TGTGCCAGCAGCTTCGGGGTGGTGGGGACCCAGTACTTC
TRBV5-1	TRBD1	TRBJ1-2	few	CASSSTGDGYTF	TGCGCCAGCAGCTCTACAGGGGATGGCTACACCTTC
TRBV9	TRBD2	TRBJ2-2	once	CASSGSTSGSNTGELFF	TGTGCCAGCAGCGGATCGACTAGCGGGAGTAACACCGGGGAGCTGTTTTTT
TRBV5-1	NA	TRBJ2-7	NA	CASSGTGTSYEQYF	TGCGCCAGCAGCGGAACCGGGACCTCCTACGAGCAGTACTTC
TRBV5-1	TRBD2	TRBJ2-7	NA	CASSLGTSGAYSYEQYF	TGCGCCAGCAGCTTGGGGACAAGCGGGGCCTACTCCTACGAGCAGTACTTC
TRBV4-1	TRBD1	TRBJ1-5	NA	CASSQETGGWNQPQHF	TGCGCCAGCAGCCAAGAGACAGGGGGCTGGAATCAGCCCCAGCATTTT
TRBV28	NA	TRBJ2-6	once	CASTPFPRTNVLTF	TGTGCCAGCACCCCATTCCCCAGGACCAACGTCCTGACTTTC
TRBV9	TRBD1	TRBJ2-1	NA	CASSAEGQVFNEQFF	TGTGCCAGCAGCGCCGAAGGACAGGTCTTCAATGAGCAGTTCTTC
TRBV19	NA	TRBJ1-5	once	CASSPTTNQPQHF	TGTGCCAGTAGTCCCACTACCAATCAGCCCCAGCATTTT
TRBV6-4	TRBD1	TRBJ2-7	NA	CAIGHYRGPYEQYF	TGTGCCATCGGACACTACAGGGGCCCCTACGAGCAGTACTTC
TRBV2	NA	TRBJ1-5	NA	CASSESRANQPQHF	TGTGCCAGCAGTGAGTCGCGGGCTAATCAGCCCCAGCATTTT
TRBV29-1	NA	TRBJ2-7	few	CSRGQSYEQYF	TGCAGCAGAGGACAGAGCTACGAGCAGTACTTC
TRBV9	TRBD2	TRBJ2-5	NA	CASSPLGGGRQETQYF	TGTGCCAGCAGCCCCTTGGGCGGGGGGCGCCAAGAGACCCAGTACTTC
TRBV6-2/TRBV6-3	TRBD1	TRBJ2-2	NA	CASSSGQLNTGELFF	TGTGCCAGCAGTTCGGGACAGTTGAACACCGGGGAGCTGTTTTTT
TRBV11-1	NA	TRBJ2-7	once	CASRGEGKVEQYF	TGTGCTTCCAGGGGGGAGGGCAAGGTCGAGCAGTACTTC
TRBV28	TRBD2	TRBJ2-3	NA	CASKRASGITDTQYF	TGTGCCAGCAAGAGGGCTAGCGGAATCACAGATACGCAGTATTTT
TRBV7-8	TRBD1	TRBJ1-5	NA	CASSRTGEKVQPQHF	TGTGCCAGCAGCCGGACAGGGGAGAAGGTTCAGCCCCAGCATTTT
TRBV7-2	NA	TRBJ2-5	NA	CASSWGTTYQETQYF	TGTGCCAGCAGCTGGGGGACCACGTACCAAGAGACCCAGTACTTC
TRBV20-1	TRBD2	TRBJ2-5	NA	CSASRTSRETQYF	TGCAGTGCTAGTAGGACTAGCAGGGAGACCCAGTACTTC
TRBV14	NA	TRBJ1-2	NA	CASSQGINYGYTF	TGTGCCAGCAGCCAAGGGATTAACTATGGCTACACCTTC
TRBV29-1	NA	TRBJ2-7	NA	CSGKFLLEQYF	TGCAGCGGGAAATTTTTGCTCGAGCAGTACTTC
TRBV6-4	NA	TRBJ2-7	NA	CASTEQYF	TGTGCCAGCACCGAGCAGTACTTC
TRBV20-1	TRBD2	TRBJ2-3	NA	CSARVTFGGAQYF	TGCAGTGCTAGAGTAACCTTCGGGGGGGCGCAGTATTTT
TRBV12-2	NA	TRBJ2-2	NA	CASQHPTLFF	TGTGCAAGCCAACACCCGACCCTGTTTTTT
TRBV25-1	TRBD1	TRBJ2-7	NA	CASNPPGTGTYEQYF	TGTGCCAGCAATCCACCGGGGACAGGAACCTACGAGCAGTACTTC